This passage covers 24 T cell receptor beta chains from one sample sequenced in a study of identical twins. From the 5' RACE reads, TCRdb called clonotypes with MiXCR, one entry per CDR3 protein. The table shows a few hundred thousand distinct CDR3 sequences, with roughly 8.6% occurring only once. The same sample was also studied in work on yellow fever vaccine responses in identical twins.

The sequenced sample was memory (CD45RO+) T cells sorted from blood. All receptors derive from a woman between 18 and 29 years old in good health.

This clonotype was counted many times. The genes are TRBV6-1 and TRBJ2-5, with 11 nucleotides matching TRBD2. The CDR3 sequence is 14 residues long. Germline-derived CDR1 and CDR2 are MNHNS and SASEGT. Trimming took 6 bases from V and 5 from J; bases not matched to a gene: 5. In DNA form, the CDR3 reads TGTGCCAGCAGCGCTAGCGGGGGGAGCGAGACCCAGTACTTC. Its protein product is CASSASGGSETQYF.

With regard to this clonotype: Relative to the germline gene, one junction end is altered; a read error may explain this. V and J are TRBV14 and TRBJ2-2; D might be TRBD2 (5 bases). The length of the CDR3 is 14 residues. Germline loops: CDR1 SGHDN, CDR2 FVKESK. CDR3 residues: CASGHGTNTGELFF. CDR3 coding DNA: TGTGCCAGCGGCCACGGGACGAACACCGGGGAGCTGTTTTTT.

The chain joins TRBV3-1 to TRBJ2-3; 7 nucleotides align to TRBD2. Looked up from germline, CDR1 is LGHDT and CDR2 is YNNKEL (reference sequence). The CDR3 has 15 amino acids. Trimming took 0 bases from V and 8 from J; bases not matched to a gene: 8. The DNA for the CDR3 is TGTGCCAGCAGCCAAGACGGCGGGGGTGCGGGTACGCAGTATTTT. Its translation: CASSQDGGGAGTQYF.

A few counts support this clonotype. The J gene is TRBJ2-4, the V gene TRBV20-1; maybe TRBD1 (5 bases). From germline, CDR1 is DFQATT and CDR2 SNEGSKA (reference sequence). This CDR3 region has 12 residues. V was shortened by 7 bases and J by 3 bases, with 10 bases between the two germline ends. The CDR3, as DNA: TGCAGTGGAGACAGCAACAAAAACATTCAGTACTTC. This codes for CSGDSNKNIQYF.

A few counts support this clonotype. This CDR3 is CASSQELWGYNEQFF. The CDR3 DNA follows: TGTGCCAGCAGCCAAGAGCTTTGGGGCTACAATGAGCAGTTCTTC. The rearrangement joins TRBV3-1 to TRBJ2-1; D is unclear. Germline loops: CDR1 LGHDT, CDR2 YNNKEL (reference sequence). Trimming removed 0 bases at V and 3 bases at J, with 9 bases between. The CDR3 totals 15 residues.

This clonotype occurred many times. The rearrangement joins TRBV12-3 or TRBV12-4 to TRBJ1-6, with 9 bases identical to TRBD1. The CDR3 length is 18 residues. V dropped 3 bases and J dropped 7; count of bases not matched to a gene: 13. The CDR3 bases are TGTGCCAGCAGTTTTGGGGTCGCCGCCGGGACAGGGAATTCACCCCTCCACTTT. This gives the protein CASSFGVAAGTGNSPLHF.

This clonotype was counted between two and nine times. This chain connects TRBV20-1 to TRBJ1-1, with a possible D match to TRBD1 (5 bases). The CDR3 length is 12 residues. The V end lost 5 bases, the J end lost 6 bases, and 13 bases lay between the germline ends. Germline V gives CDR1 DFQATT, CDR2 SNEGSKA (reference sequence). This CDR3 reads CSALGDYSEAFF. The CDR3, as DNA: TGCAGTGCTTTAGGGGACTACTCTGAAGCTTTCTTT.

This clonotype was detected many times. This chain joins TRBV18 and TRBJ2-2; weak D call: TRBD1 (5 bases). Germline V lookup: CDR1 KGHSH, CDR2 LQKENI. The CDR3 runs to 16 residues. V was cut by 0 bases and J by 2 bases, with 10 bases left in between. In nucleotides, the CDR3 is TGTGCCAGCTCACCACCCCTGGGGCCAAACACCGGGGAGCTGTTTTTT. Encoded protein: CASSPPLGPNTGELFF.

This clonotype has ten or more counts. The chain uses TRBV5-6 and TRBJ2-1; TRBD1 matches 8 bases. This CDR3 comprises 17 residues. Trimming cost V 4 bases and J 0 bases; bases outside gene matches: 9. Germline V gene data show CDR1 as SGHDT and CDR2 as YYEEEE. Written as DNA, the CDR3 is TGTGCCAGCAGCCATACGTCCAGGGGGCTCTCCTACAATGAGCAGTTCTTC. This translates into CASSHTSRGLSYNEQFF.

J is TRBJ1-2 and V is TRBV19; perhaps TRBD1 as D (6 bases). The V gene's germline CDR1 is LNHDA and CDR2 SQIVND (reference sequence). The CDR3 loop spans 15 amino acids. V was shortened by 3 bases and J by 7 bases, with 18 bases between the two germline ends. CDR3 in DNA: TGTGCCAGTAGTATCACAGGGATAAACTTCGGTGGCTACACCTTC. Encoded protein: CASSITGINFGGYTF.

The chain uses TRBV20-1 and TRBJ1-1; D not resolved. V was shortened by 6 bases and J by 8 bases, with 16 bases between the two germline ends. CDR1 is DFQATT, CDR2 SNEGSKA, per germline (reference sequence). This CDR3 has 12 residues. CDR3 region: CSANGPAGEAFF. The DNA of the CDR3 is TGCAGTGCAAACGGACCCGCGGGCGAAGCTTTCTTT.

This sequence joins TRBV11-3 and TRBJ2-1; D call uncertain. V lost 0 bases and J lost 10, with 16 bases in between. The CDR3 has 15 amino acids. CDR1 SGHNT and CDR2 YENEEA come from the germline V gene. The DNA of the CDR3 is TGTGCCAGCAGCTTAGATTCGAGTCCGAGTTGGGAGCAGTTCTTC. It is translated as CASSLDSSPSWEQFF. Filled out from reference TRBV11-3 and TRBJ2-1, the complete variable domain reads EAGVVQSPRYKIIEKKQPVAFWCNPISGHNTLYWYLQNLGQGPELLIRYENEEAVDDSQLPKDRFSAERLKGVDSTLKIQPAELGDSAVYLCASSLDSSPSWEQFFGPGTRLTVL.

The gene calls are TRBV20-1 and TRBJ2-1, with 15 bases fitting TRBD2. Germline CDR1 is DFQATT and CDR2 is SNEGSKA (reference sequence). The CDR3 runs to 16 residues. V shed 6 bases, J shed 7 bases, and the junction held 10 bases outside the gene matches. CDR3: CSAPLGGTSGGNEQFF. The CDR3 DNA reads TGCAGTGCCCCCCTCGGCGGGACTAGCGGGGGGAATGAGCAGTTCTTC.

This clonotype was observed at least ten times. The chain is built from TRBV7-2 and TRBJ2-1, with 9 bases that match TRBD1. V lost 0 bases, J lost 3 bases, and 3 bases stayed unmatched. The CDR3 length is 16 residues. From germline, CDR1 is SGHTA and CDR2 FQGNSA. This chain's CDR3 is CASSLALDRGYNEQFF. As DNA, the CDR3 is TGTGCCAGCAGCTTAGCGCTGGACAGGGGCTACAATGAGCAGTTCTTC. The full variable domain, with the rest looked up from reference TRBV7-2 and TRBJ2-1, is GAGVSQSPSNKVTEKGKDVELRCDPISGHTALYWYRQSLGQGLEFLIYFQGNSAPDKSGLPSDRFSAERTGGSVSTLTIQRTQQEDSAVYLCASSLALDRGYNEQFFGPGTRLTVL.

This chain joins TRBV15 and TRBJ2-3; perhaps TRBD2 as D (5 bases). From germline, CDR1 is LNHNV and CDR2 YYDKDF (reference sequence). This CDR3 region has 21 residues. V gave up 4 bases and J gave up 2 bases, with 31 bases separating them. CDR3 residues: CATSTPYPGIRRAEITDTQYF. CDR3 DNA: TGTGCCACCAGCACTCCCTACCCCGGGATACGGCGAGCGGAGATCACAGATACGCAGTATTTT.

This clonotype has only a few counts. V usage is TRBV13 and J usage is TRBJ2-1; the D gene is possibly TRBD1 (6 bases). CDR3 size: 15 residues. The germline V and J ends were trimmed by 5 bases and 4 bases, with 15 bases remaining between them. Germline V gene sequence: CDR1 PRHDT, CDR2 FYEKMQ (reference sequence). CDR3 sequence: CASSPDRSEYNEQFF. The CDR3 DNA reads TGTGCCAGCAGCCCCGACAGGTCCGAGTACAATGAGCAGTTCTTC.

The chain is built from TRBV2 and TRBJ2-1; 10 bases agree with TRBD2. Germline assignment: CDR1 SNHLY and CDR2 FYNNEI. The ends lost 11 bases at V and 12 bases at J; junction bases unmatched: 19. CDR3 size: 15 residues. CDR3: CAGASVAGGSAWQFF. The DNA for the CDR3 is TGTGCCGGGGCTTCGGTAGCGGGAGGCTCGGCTTGGCAGTTCTTC.

This clonotype came up a few times. The chain carries TRBV7-2 and TRBJ1-2; TRBD1 might be the D (5 bases). Germline CDR1 and CDR2: SGHTA and FQGNSA. CDR3 length equals 13 residues. Trimming removed 5 bases at V and 4 bases at J, with 11 bases between. The CDR3 sequence: CASSDLDSYGYTF. In nucleotides, the CDR3 is TGTGCCAGCAGCGACCTCGACAGCTATGGCTACACCTTC.

The V gene is TRBV29-1, the J gene TRBJ1-1; D gene ambiguous. The CDR3 spans 15 residues. Germline V CDR1 and CDR2: SQVTM, ANQGSEA. Deletions cut 3 bases from V and 2 bases from J, with 16 bases between. The CDR3 DNA is TGCAGCGTTGAGAGTCTCGTGGGGATAAACACTGAAGCTTTCTTT. Residues: CSVESLVGINTEAFF. The full variable domain, with the rest looked up from reference TRBV29-1 and TRBJ1-1, is SAVISQKPSRDICQRGTSLTIQCQVDSQVTMMFWYRQQPGQSLTLIATANQGSEATYESGFVIDKFPISRPNLTFSTLTVSNMSPEDSSIYLCSVESLVGINTEAFFGQGTRLTVV.

V and J are TRBV10-3 and TRBJ1-2; 7 bases match TRBD1. The CDR3 length is 14 residues. V shed 0 bases, J shed 5 bases, and the junction held 3 bases outside the gene matches. Germline CDR1 reads ENHRY; CDR2 reads SYGVKD. CDR3 nucleotides: TGTGCCATCAGTGAGTCCGGGACAGATTATGGCTACACCTTC. As protein: CAISESGTDYGYTF.

This clonotype occurred a few times. The chain carries TRBV12-3 or TRBV12-4 and TRBJ2-1; 9 positions match TRBD1. The J segment lost 6 bases and the V segment lost 5 bases, leaving 5 bases of the junction unmatched. CDR3 size: 14 residues. Here the CDR3 reads CASSAGTGLNEQFF. CDR3 nucleotide sequence: TGTGCCAGCAGTGCCGGGACAGGGCTCAATGAGCAGTTCTTC.

The chain joins TRBV19 to TRBJ2-7, with 15 nucleotides matching TRBD2. CDR1 is LNHDA and CDR2 is SQIVND in the germline V gene (reference sequence). V lost 4 bases, J lost 6 bases, and 13 bases stayed unmatched. The CDR3 runs to 18 residues. The CDR3 region has the DNA TGTGCCAGTAGTAAGCCGGGACTAGCGGGAGGTCGGGTAGGCGAGCAGTACTTC. This translates into CASSKPGLAGGRVGEQYF.

The chain joins TRBV20-1 to TRBJ2-3, with unresolved D. The V gene's germline CDR1 is DFQATT and CDR2 SNEGSKA (reference sequence). The CDR3 runs 12 residues. Trimming took 6 bases from V and 8 from J, leaving 15 bases between them. The chain's CDR3 is CSANPSAGTQYF. DNA for the CDR3: TGCAGTGCCAACCCCTCGGCTGGTACGCAGTATTTT.

This clonotype was recorded at least ten times. The chain couples TRBV11-2 to TRBJ2-5; TRBD1 aligns across 10 bases. Germline V gene data show CDR1 as SGHAT and CDR2 as FQNNGV. This CDR3 comprises 14 residues. J gave up 5 bases and V 4 bases, and 4 bases lay outside the gene matches. The CDR3 DNA sequence: TGTGCCAGCAGCTCTCGGGACAGGGGTGAGACCCAGTACTTC. Amino acids: CASSSRDRGETQYF.